One sample yielded the 10 T cell receptor beta chains listed below, sequenced in a study of cytomegalovirus exposure and HLA in healthy donors. This PCR relied on a set of 60 Vbeta primers and 13 Jbeta primers. Here immunoSEQ multiplex PCR was the method, and the copy in TCRdb shows in-frame clones only, minus some. The sample holds over 150,000 clones; 60% to 80% are singletons and the top ten take around a tenth. Sequenced: PBMCs. Every receptor here comes from a man aged 18 to 30 in good health and CMV-seropositive.

V gene TRBV5-1 combines with J gene TRBJ1-2; D is possibly TRBD1 (5 bases). CDR3 size: 14 residues. V lost 0 bases, J lost 4 bases, and 10 bases lay in between. Germline CDR1 reads SGHRS; CDR2 reads YFSETQ. The CDR3 DNA follows: TGCGCCAGCAGCTTGGAGGTCAGGGTCTATGGCTACACCTTC. It specifies CASSLEVRVYGYTF.

The V gene is TRBV6-1, the J gene TRBJ1-1, with 9 bases aligning to TRBD1. The CDR3 covers 15 residues. Losses at the gene ends were 7 bases for V and 4 bases for J; bases not matched to a gene: 10. Germline CDR1 MNHNS, CDR2 SASEGT. The chain's CDR3 is CASISSGTGTTEAFF. CDR3 nucleotides: TGTGCCAGCATTTCTTCTGGGACAGGGACCACTGAAGCTTTCTTT.

The chain uses TRBV6-1 and TRBJ1-2; D is perhaps TRBD1 (6 bases). The germline V gene encodes CDR1 MNHNS and CDR2 SASEGT. V lost 2 bases and J lost 6, with 13 bases in between. The CDR3 contains 14 residues. The CDR3: CASSETHREHGYTF. The CDR3 nucleotides read TGTGCCAGCAGTGAAACTCACAGGGAGCATGGCTACACCTTC.

The chain uses TRBV7-2 and TRBJ1-2, with a tentative D call TRBD1 (6 bases). Germline assignment: CDR1 SGHTA and CDR2 FQGNSA. The ends were cut back, 5 bases at V and 4 bases at J, with 20 bases in the middle. This CDR3 has 16 amino acids. The CDR3 reads CASSPQGDGPGYGYTF. CDR3 bases: TGTGCCAGCAGCCCACAGGGCGACGGTCCGGGCTATGGCTACACCTTC.

The chain recombines TRBV6-5 with TRBJ2-1; 10 bases are shared with TRBD2. Germline loops: CDR1 MNHEY, CDR2 SVGAGI. The V gene end was trimmed by 5 bases and the J gene end by 8 bases; junction bases not matched to a gene: 9. The CDR3 is 15 residues long. CDR3: CASSPPSGSKDEQFF. CDR3 bases: TGTGCCAGCAGTCCGCCTAGCGGGAGTAAGGATGAGCAGTTCTTC.

The chain couples TRBV7-9 to TRBJ2-7, with a possible D match to TRBD1 (5 bases). The germline V and J ends were trimmed by 4 bases and 1 base, with 8 bases remaining between them. This CDR3 has 13 residues. Looked up from germline, CDR1 is SEHNR and CDR2 is FQNEAQ (reference sequence). CDR3 in DNA: TGTGCCAGCAGCTCGACAGAATCCTACGAGCAGTACTTC. Protein sequence: CASSSTESYEQYF.

The chain employs TRBV6-1 and TRBJ1-6, with TRBD1 matching 8 bases. The CDR3 is 14 residues long. Per germline, CDR1 MNHNS and CDR2 SASEGT. The V segment lost 4 bases and the J segment 8 bases; nucleotides outside the gene matches: 4. The CDR3 sequence: CASSAGQGHSPLHF. DNA for the CDR3: TGTGCCAGCAGTGCAGGACAGGGACATTCACCCCTCCACTTT.

V and J are TRBV6-4 and TRBJ1-1; D is perhaps TRBD1 (6 bases). In germline, CDR1 is MRHNA, CDR2 SNTAGT. The CDR3 consists of 13 residues. The V end lost 2 bases, the J end lost 5 bases, and 9 bases lay between the germline ends. In nucleotides, the CDR3 is TGTGCCAGCAGTGACGTTCAGGGGACTGAAGCTTTCTTT. Encoded protein: CASSDVQGTEAFF.

J is TRBJ2-7 and V is TRBV4-2, with 13 bases identical to TRBD2. V lost 1 base, J lost 3 bases, and 0 bases stayed unmatched. The CDR3 totals 15 residues. CDR1 and CDR2 from the germline V gene are LGHNA and YNFKEQ. As DNA, the CDR3 is TGTGCCAGCAGCCAAGGGACTAGCGGGGGCTACGAGCAGTACTTC. This gives the protein CASSQGTSGGYEQYF.

This chain uses TRBV29-1 with TRBJ2-7, with TRBD2 as a possible D gene (7 bases). Germline-derived CDR1 and CDR2 are SQVTM and ANQGSEA. The V end was cut by 6 bases, the J end by 8 bases, with 14 bases between. This CDR3 spans 11 amino acids. Here the CDR3 reads CSVGGAQQQYF. CDR3 bases: TGCAGCGTGGGGGGGGCTCAGCAGCAGTACTTC.